This TCR beta chain was profiled in a study of cytomegalovirus exposure and HLA in healthy donors. Study as a whole: An earlier analysis found fewer than 140 million unique TCR beta sequences from about 190 million T cells.

The PCR had 60 Vbeta and 13 Jbeta primers. Data came from immunoSEQ multiplex PCR; TCRdb stores just in-frame clones and leaves some out. The table lists about 69,000 clones, 74% of them singletons, with more than 9.5% in the top ten. Unrecorded immune exposures were likely, despite nominal health at sampling. Overall study findings and caveats: The classifier was said to identify cytomegalovirus status with high specificity and sensitivity.

Trimming at V came to 7 bases and at J to 6 bases, leaving 14 bases not matched to a gene. Germline values: CDR1 MNHNS, CDR2 SASEGT. The CDR3 extends over 15 amino acids. Points on this clone: What it recognizes is unknown.

The sequence was obtained from a woman aged 55-69 years in good health and CMV-seropositive. This chain uses TRBV6-1 with TRBJ1-2; 7 bases align to TRBD1. Sequencing was performed on PBMCs. The CDR3, as DNA: TGTGCCAGCAACGTTCGGACAGGCCCATGGGATGGCTACACCTTC. The encoded protein is CASNVRTGPWDGYTF.